The 24 T cell receptor beta chains listed next were all sequenced from one sample in a study of T-cell memory formation after mild COVID-19. TCRdb reanalysed the 5' RACE reads using MiXCR and keeps one entry per CDR3 protein. The table has around 500,000 distinct CDR3 sequences, roughly 18% seen once; the top ten hold about 12%. Sequencing input: PBMCs or a T cell subset sorted from them (not recorded which). The receptors were gathered from an adult woman who had mild COVID-19 (a few samples of this study predate the infection). Cell type and time point are not known.

The chain carries TRBV6-5 and TRBJ2-1, with a tentative D call TRBD2 (6 bases). Germline loops: CDR1 MNHEY, CDR2 SVGAGI. There are 14 residues in the CDR3. V lost 3 bases, J lost 12 bases, and 18 bases lay in between. DNA for the CDR3: TGTGCCAGCAGTTATACACAGTCCGGGACTCGGCAGTTCTTC. Translated, it gives CASSYTQSGTRQFF.

This clonotype has just a few counts. V usage is TRBV19 and J usage is TRBJ2-5, with 15 nucleotides matching TRBD2. The CDR3 covers 18 residues. The germline V gene encodes CDR1 LNHDA and CDR2 SQIVND (reference sequence). The V segment lost 5 bases and the J segment 7 bases; nucleotides outside the gene matches: 14. The CDR3 sequence is CASSPGTSGGTYLVTQYF. For the CDR3, the DNA is TGTGCCAGTAGTCCCGGGACTAGCGGGGGGACCTACCTGGTGACCCAGTACTTC.

A few counts support this clonotype. The CDR3 DNA sequence: TGTGCCAGCAGGCCTGGACAGGGCGCCACTGAAGCTTTCTTT. This sequence encodes CASRPGQGATEAFF. This chain joins TRBV12-3 or TRBV12-4 and TRBJ1-1, with 8 bases matching TRBD1. The CDR3 is 14 residues long. The V and J ends lost 6 bases and 4 bases, in that order; junction bases with no gene match: 7.

This rearrangement joins TRBV7-2 to TRBJ1-1; no reliable D call. V lost 1 base to trimming and J lost 6 bases, with 12 bases between them. Germline loops: CDR1 SGHTA, CDR2 FQGNSA. The CDR3 extends over 14 amino acids. The DNA for the CDR3 is TGTGCCAGCAGCTTAGGGCTCGGTGGCGCTGAAGCTTTCTTT. Its translation is CASSLGLGGAEAFF.

CDR3 loop: CASSLYRQGDGYTF. DNA for the CDR3: TGTGCCAGCAGCTTATATCGACAGGGAGATGGCTACACCTTC. This chain uses TRBV7-2 with TRBJ1-2, with 7 bases aligning to TRBD1. This CDR3 spans 14 amino acids. CDR1 is SGHTA and CDR2 is FQGNSA in the germline V gene. V gave up 2 bases and J gave up 6 bases; unmatched junction bases: 6.

This chain links TRBV9 with TRBJ1-1, with D maybe TRBD1 (5 bases). Germline assignment: CDR1 SGDLS and CDR2 YYNGEE. The CDR3 runs to 14 residues. V was shortened by 4 bases and J by 1 base, with 11 bases between the two germline ends. The CDR3 spells CASSQGPKNTEAFF. In DNA, the CDR3 is TGTGCCAGCAGCCAGGGACCTAAGAACACTGAAGCTTTCTTT.

The chain carries TRBV24-1 and TRBJ2-7; TRBD2 matches at 8 bases. Germline V gene lookup returns CDR1 KGHDR and CDR2 SFDVKD. The CDR3 is made up of 14 amino acids. V was clipped by 9 bases and J by 5 bases; unmatched bases: 11. CDR3 in DNA: TGTGCCACCGGGACGGGGGGGATAGTCAACGAGCAGTACTTC. It is translated as CATGTGGIVNEQYF.

This clonotype was counted only a few times. This chain joins TRBV5-1 and TRBJ2-4; TRBD1 is a possible D gene (6 bases). CDR1 and CDR2 (germline): SGHRS, YFSETQ. With 1 base removed from V and 5 bases from J, the gap between germline ends came to 10 bases. The CDR3 is 14 residues long. CDR3 residues: CASSLLQGQNIQYF. CDR3 coding DNA: TGCGCCAGCAGCTTGTTACAGGGACAAAACATTCAGTACTTC.

The V call is TRBV11-1, the J call TRBJ1-1, with D maybe TRBD1 (6 bases). The CDR3 extends over 17 amino acids. CDR1 and CDR2 (germline): SGHAT, FQDESV (reference sequence). The V end lost 5 bases, the J end lost 3 bases, and 22 bases lay between the germline ends. CDR3 in amino acids: CASSPMARGGAHTEAFF. The CDR3 nucleotides read TGTGCCAGCAGCCCGATGGCCCGGGGGGGCGCGCACACTGAAGCTTTCTTT. The full variable domain, rest sourced from reference TRBV11-1 and TRBJ1-1, is EAEVAQSPRYKITEKSQAVAFWCDPISGHATLYWYRQILGQGPELLVQFQDESVVDDSQLPKDRFSAERLKGVDSTLKIQPAELGDSAMYLCASSPMARGGAHTEAFFGQGTRLTVV.

The chain is built from TRBV4-2 and TRBJ2-5; 12 bases are shared with TRBD2. This CDR3 has 18 residues. The germline V gene encodes CDR1 LGHNA and CDR2 YNFKEQ. V shed 2 bases and J 4 bases; nucleotides not matched to a gene: 11. CDR3 amino acids: CASSQLAATSGGGETQYF. CDR3 DNA sequence: TGTGCCAGCAGCCAATTAGCTGCGACTAGCGGGGGTGGAGAGACCCAGTACTTC.

The chain couples TRBV10-3 to TRBJ2-7; 7 bases fit TRBD1. This CDR3 is 14 amino acids long. The junction had 7 bases not matched to a gene; V was cut back by 2 bases and J by 6 bases. The V gene's germline CDR1 is ENHRY and CDR2 SYGVKD. This chain's CDR3 is CAISEPGGKGEQYF. CDR3 DNA: TGTGCCATCAGTGAGCCAGGGGGAAAAGGCGAGCAGTACTTC.

The rearrangement links TRBV20-1 to TRBJ2-2; D possibly corresponds to TRBD2 (6 bases). The CDR3 contains 14 residues. Trimming shortened V by 1 base and J by 4 bases, and 10 bases separated the two germline ends. CDR1 DFQATT and CDR2 SNEGSKA come from the germline V gene (reference sequence). DNA for the CDR3: TGCAGTGCTAGAGTGTTTAGCGGCACCGGGGAGCTGTTTTTT. Translation: CSARVFSGTGELFF.

This clonotype was detected a few times. The chain links TRBV7-9 to TRBJ1-2; TRBD1 agrees at 10 bases. CDR1 and CDR2 (germline): SEHNR, FQNEAQ (reference sequence). V was pared by 5 bases and J by 4 bases, with 7 bases of the junction left unmatched. There are 15 residues in the CDR3. The CDR3 nucleotides read TGTGCCAGCAGCAATGACAGGGGGCTAAGCTATGGCTACACCTTC. It yields the protein CASSNDRGLSYGYTF.

The genes are TRBV19 and TRBJ2-1, with 7 bases fitting TRBD2. Germline CDR1 and CDR2: LNHDA and SQIVND (reference sequence). CDR3 length: 12 amino acids. V lost 5 bases and J lost 8; bases outside the gene matches: 3. CDR3: CASSPREHEQFF. Written as DNA, the CDR3 is TGTGCCAGTAGTCCGCGGGAGCATGAGCAGTTCTTC.

The J gene is TRBJ2-3, the V gene TRBV18; no firm D call. Trimming removed 3 bases at V and 1 base at J, with 8 bases between. The CDR3 runs 14 residues. The V gene's germline CDR1 is KGHSH and CDR2 LQKENI. The CDR3 protein is CASSPLSGTDTQYF. The CDR3 DNA sequence: TGTGCCAGCTCACCCCTATCGGGCACAGATACGCAGTATTTT.

The V and J genes are TRBV11-3 and TRBJ2-3; 7 bases line up with TRBD1. Germline CDR1 reads SGHNT; CDR2 reads YENEEA. The CDR3 sequence is 15 residues long. The V and J ends lost 0 bases and 2 bases, in that order; junction bases with no gene match: 2. In DNA form, the CDR3 reads TGTGCCAGCAGCTTAGAAGGGACAGCCACAGATACGCAGTATTTT. Translation: CASSLEGTATDTQYF.

The chain couples TRBV5-5 to TRBJ2-7; 10 bases agree with TRBD1. Germline loops: CDR1 SGHKS, CDR2 YYEKEE (reference sequence). The CDR3 sequence is 15 residues long. With V trimmed by 6 bases and J by 2 bases, 8 bases remained unmatched. For the CDR3, the DNA is TGTGCCAGCACCATGACAGGGGGCCTTCCCTACGAGCAGTACTTC. This encodes CASTMTGGLPYEQYF.

The V gene is TRBV27, the J gene TRBJ2-1, with 11 bases matching TRBD2. With 0 bases clipped from V and 4 bases from J, the junction kept 14 bases outside the gene matches. The germline CDR1 and CDR2 sequences are MNHEY and SMNVEV (reference sequence). CDR3 length: 20 residues. DNA of the CDR3: TGTGCCAGCAGTTTATCGCCCGTAGCGGGAGGGCCTCGGCGGTACAATGAGCAGTTCTTC. Encoded protein: CASSLSPVAGGPRRYNEQFF.

The genes are TRBV7-8 and TRBJ2-1; D is ambiguous. CDR3 size: 15 residues. In germline, CDR1 is SGHVS, CDR2 FQNEAQ. Trimming removed 3 bases at V and 1 base at J, with 10 bases between. CDR3 protein: CASSLTTASYNEQFF. The DNA of the CDR3 is TGTGCCAGCAGCTTGACAACAGCATCCTACAATGAGCAGTTCTTC.

This clonotype has ten or more counts. The rearrangement links TRBV12-5 to TRBJ2-7; D may be TRBD1 (5 bases). This CDR3 comprises 15 residues. Germline V CDR1 and CDR2: LGHNT, FRNRAP. The germline V and J ends were trimmed by 0 bases and 5 bases, with 14 bases remaining between them. The CDR3 coding sequence is TGTGCTAGTGGTTTGGTACTGAAGGGGCCAAACGAGCAGTACTTC. This encodes CASGLVLKGPNEQYF.

This chain uses TRBV7-9 with TRBJ2-7, with TRBD1 matching 7 bases. After removal of 5 bases from V and 4 bases from J, the junction contained 11 bases not matched to a gene. The germline V gene encodes CDR1 SEHNR and CDR2 FQNEAQ (reference sequence). CDR3 size: 15 residues. In DNA form, the CDR3 reads TGTGCCAGCAGCCCCCCCGGACAGGCGCTTTACGAGCAGTACTTC. Translated: CASSPPGQALYEQYF.

This clonotype was found a few times. V gene TRBV5-1 combines with J gene TRBJ1-6, with TRBD1 as a possible D gene (5 bases). V lost 0 bases and J 10 bases, leaving 11 bases between the germline ends. The V gene's germline CDR1 is SGHRS and CDR2 YFSETQ. This CDR3 contains 14 residues. Here the CDR3 DNA reads TGCGCCAGCAGCTTGGGAGGGGTAGGATCACCCCTCCACTTT. Its protein product is CASSLGGVGSPLHF.

This chain joins TRBV12-3 or TRBV12-4 and TRBJ2-3, with D perhaps TRBD1 (5 bases). CDR3 size: 15 residues. V lost 8 bases to trimming and J lost 0 bases, with 15 bases between them. The CDR3 nucleotides are TGTGCCAGCGGGCTGTTGGGGCCTAGCACAGATACGCAGTATTTT. Translation: CASGLLGPSTDTQYF.

The rearrangement links TRBV7-9 to TRBJ2-1; no reliable D call. Germline V gene data show CDR1 as SEHNR and CDR2 as FQNEAQ (reference sequence). This CDR3 region has 15 residues. Trimming removed 5 bases at V and 9 bases at J, with 20 bases between. This CDR3 reads CASSPPSQRFPEQFF. CDR3 sequence (DNA): TGTGCCAGCAGCCCCCCGTCCCAAAGGTTCCCTGAGCAGTTCTTC.